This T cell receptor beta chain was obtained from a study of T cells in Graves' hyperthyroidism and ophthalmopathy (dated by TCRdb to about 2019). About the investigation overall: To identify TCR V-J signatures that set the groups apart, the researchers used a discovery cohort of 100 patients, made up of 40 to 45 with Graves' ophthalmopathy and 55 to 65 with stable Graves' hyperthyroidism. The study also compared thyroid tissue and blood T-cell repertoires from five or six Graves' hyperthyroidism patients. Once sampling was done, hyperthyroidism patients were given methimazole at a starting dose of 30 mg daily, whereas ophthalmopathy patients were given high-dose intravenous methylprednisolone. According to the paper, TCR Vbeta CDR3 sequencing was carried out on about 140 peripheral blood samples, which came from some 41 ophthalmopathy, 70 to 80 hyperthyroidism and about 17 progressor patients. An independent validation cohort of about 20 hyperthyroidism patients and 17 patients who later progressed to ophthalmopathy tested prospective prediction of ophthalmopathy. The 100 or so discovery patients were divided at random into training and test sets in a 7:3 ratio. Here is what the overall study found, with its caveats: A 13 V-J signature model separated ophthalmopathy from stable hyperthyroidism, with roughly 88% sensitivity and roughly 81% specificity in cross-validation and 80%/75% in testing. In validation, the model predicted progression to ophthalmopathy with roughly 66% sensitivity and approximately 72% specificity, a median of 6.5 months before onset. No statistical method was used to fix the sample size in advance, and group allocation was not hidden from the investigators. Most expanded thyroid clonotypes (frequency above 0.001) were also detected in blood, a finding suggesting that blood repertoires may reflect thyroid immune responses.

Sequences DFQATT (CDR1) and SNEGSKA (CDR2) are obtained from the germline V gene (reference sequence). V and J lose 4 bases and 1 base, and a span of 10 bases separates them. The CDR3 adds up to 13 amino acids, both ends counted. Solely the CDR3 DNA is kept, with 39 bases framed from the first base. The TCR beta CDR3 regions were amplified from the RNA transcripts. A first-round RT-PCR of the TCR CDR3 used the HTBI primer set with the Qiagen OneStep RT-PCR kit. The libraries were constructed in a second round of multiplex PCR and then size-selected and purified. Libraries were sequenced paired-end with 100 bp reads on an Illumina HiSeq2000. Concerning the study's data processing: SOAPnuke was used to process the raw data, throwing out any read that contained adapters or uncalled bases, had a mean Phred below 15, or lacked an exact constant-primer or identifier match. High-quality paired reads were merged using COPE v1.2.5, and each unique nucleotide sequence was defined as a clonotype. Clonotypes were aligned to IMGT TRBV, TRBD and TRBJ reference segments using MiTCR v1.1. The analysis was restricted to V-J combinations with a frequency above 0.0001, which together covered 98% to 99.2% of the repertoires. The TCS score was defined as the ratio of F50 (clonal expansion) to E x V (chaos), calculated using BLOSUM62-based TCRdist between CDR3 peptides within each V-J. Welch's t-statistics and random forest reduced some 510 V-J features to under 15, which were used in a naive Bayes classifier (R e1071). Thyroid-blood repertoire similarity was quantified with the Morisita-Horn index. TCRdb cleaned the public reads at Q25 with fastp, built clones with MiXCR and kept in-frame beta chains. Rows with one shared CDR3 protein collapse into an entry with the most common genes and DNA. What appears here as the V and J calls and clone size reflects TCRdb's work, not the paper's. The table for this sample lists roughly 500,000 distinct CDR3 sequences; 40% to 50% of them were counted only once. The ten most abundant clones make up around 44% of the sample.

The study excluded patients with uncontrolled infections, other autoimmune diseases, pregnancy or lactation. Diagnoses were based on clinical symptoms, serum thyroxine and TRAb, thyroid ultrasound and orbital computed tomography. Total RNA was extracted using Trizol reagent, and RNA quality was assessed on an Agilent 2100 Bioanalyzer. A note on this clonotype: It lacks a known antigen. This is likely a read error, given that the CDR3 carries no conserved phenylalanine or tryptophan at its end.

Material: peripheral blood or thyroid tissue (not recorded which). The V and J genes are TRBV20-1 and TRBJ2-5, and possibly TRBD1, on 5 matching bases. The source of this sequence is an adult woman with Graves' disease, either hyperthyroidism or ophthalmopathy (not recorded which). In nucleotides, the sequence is TGCAGTGCTATAGTTGACAGCCAAGAGACCCAGTACCTC. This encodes CSAIVDSQETQYL.